This paragraph reports one T cell receptor (beta chain). The entry originates in a study of T cell responses to AZD1222 COVID-19 vaccine. Method: immunoSEQ multiplex PCR; TCRdb's copy keeps in-frame clones and lacks some. The sample contains under 120,000 clones, 80% to 95% of which appear only once. This TCR derives from an adult in good health. The sequenced sample was peripheral blood, obtained on day 0 of AZD1222 vaccination.

CDR3 DNA: TGTGCCAGCAGTTTTCATCAGAACATGCGGCCCCAGCATTTT. This translates into CASSFHQNMRPQHF. The chain has TRBV28 and TRBJ1-5; D is unresolved. V lost 3 bases and J lost 9, with 15 bases in between. The length of the CDR3 is 14 residues. Germline-derived CDR1 and CDR2 are MDHEN and SYDVKM.